These 3 T cell receptor beta chains share one sample of origin, sequenced in a study of blood T cell repertoires in COVID-19. Clones were sequenced by immunoSEQ multiplex PCR, and TCRdb holds only the in-frame ones, with some missing. The sample has approximately 200,000 clones, approximately 86% seen once. Specimen: PBMCs or T cells enriched from blood (not recorded which). All receptors come from a woman aged 30 to 39 who had been exposed to COVID-19.

This clone was seen a single time. The V and J genes are TRBV7-2 and TRBJ2-2; 9 bases line up with TRBD1. This CDR3 comprises 17 residues. CDR1 is SGHTA and CDR2 is FQGNSA in the germline V gene. Trimming cost V 2 bases and J 3 bases; bases outside gene matches: 7. CDR3 loop: CASSLNRDRAYTGELFF. The CDR3 bases are TGTGCCAGCAGCTTAAACCGGGACAGGGCCTACACCGGGGAGCTGTTTTTT.

The chain uses TRBV19 and TRBJ1-5; TRBD1 matches 8 bases. V dropped 4 bases and J dropped 3; count of bases not matched to a gene: 5. Per germline, CDR1 LNHDA and CDR2 SQIVND (reference sequence). This CDR3 is built from 15 residues. This chain's CDR3 is CASSKDRAYNQPQHF. CDR3 bases: TGTGCCAGTAGTAAGGACAGGGCGTACAATCAGCCCCAGCATTTT.

V and J are TRBV29-1 and TRBJ1-2; TRBD1 aligns across 8 bases. The CDR3 sequence is 11 residues long. Germline-derived CDR1 and CDR2 are SQVTM and ANQGSEA. V shed 6 bases and J 7 bases; nucleotides not matched to a gene: 4. CDR3 nucleotide sequence: TGCAGCGTGGATACAGGGGGTGGCTACACCTTC. Translating it yields CSVDTGGGYTF.